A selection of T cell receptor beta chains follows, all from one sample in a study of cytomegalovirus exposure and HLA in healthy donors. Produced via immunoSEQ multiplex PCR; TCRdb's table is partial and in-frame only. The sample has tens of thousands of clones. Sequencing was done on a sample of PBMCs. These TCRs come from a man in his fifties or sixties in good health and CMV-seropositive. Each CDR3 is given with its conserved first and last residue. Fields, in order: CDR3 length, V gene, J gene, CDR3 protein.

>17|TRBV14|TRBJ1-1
CASSHRPGQGSNTEAFF
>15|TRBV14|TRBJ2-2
CASSQGSRGHGELFF
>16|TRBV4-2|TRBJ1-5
CASSPERDRVIQPQHF
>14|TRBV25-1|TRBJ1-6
CASSRGLVNSPLHF
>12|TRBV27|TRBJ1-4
CASSFRGEKLFF
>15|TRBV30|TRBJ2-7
CAWSGSPAGWDEQYF
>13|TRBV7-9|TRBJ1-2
CASSLGTGNGYTF
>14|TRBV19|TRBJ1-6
CASSDRGTRSPLHF
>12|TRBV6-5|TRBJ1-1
CASSPPGTEAFF
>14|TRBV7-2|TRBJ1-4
CASSPDRGGEKLFF
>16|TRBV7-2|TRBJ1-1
CASSFRQALGGTEAFF
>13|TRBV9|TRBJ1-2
CASSSRGAYGYTF
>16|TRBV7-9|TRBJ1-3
CASSLDRIYSGNTIYF
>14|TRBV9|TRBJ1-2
CASSVAGGDYGYTF
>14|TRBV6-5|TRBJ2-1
CASSYLTGGDEQFF
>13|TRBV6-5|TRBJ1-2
CASSYSFGEGYTF
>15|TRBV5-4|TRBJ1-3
CASSWGHPSGNTIYF
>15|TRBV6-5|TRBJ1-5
CASSYSGASNQPQHF
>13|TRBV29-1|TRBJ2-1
CSVQGASYNEQFF
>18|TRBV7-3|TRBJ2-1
CASSSTGRTSGRVNEQFF
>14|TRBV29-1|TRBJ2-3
CSVSSGISTDTQYF
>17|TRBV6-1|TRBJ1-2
CASSGGQVVNKPYGYTF
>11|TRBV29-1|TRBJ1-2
CSVGGGYGYTF
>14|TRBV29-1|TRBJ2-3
CSVGGGSSTDTQYF
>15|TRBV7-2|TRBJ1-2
CASSYGQGVLGGYTF
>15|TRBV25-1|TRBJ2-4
CASSSQGLAKNIQYF
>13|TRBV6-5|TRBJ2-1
CASSYRTGLEQFF
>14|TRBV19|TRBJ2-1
CASSINEGGPPRFF
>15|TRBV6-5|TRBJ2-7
CVTKREGEISYEQYF